This entry describes one T cell receptor (beta chain). No antigen is known for it. This record comes from a study of OX40 agonist ivuxolimab in advanced cancers. Study details: Patients were dosed with the agonistic anti-OX40 (CD134) antibody ivuxolimab. Findings and caveats of the study: Some patients who did not respond also had low normalized T-cell clonal expansion. Clonal expansion among partial responders at 0.1-3.0 mg/kg ranked near the lowest.

The protocol was immunoSEQ multiplex PCR, while the TCRdb copy is restricted to in-frame clones and leaves out a portion. The sample includes 70,000 to 95,000 clones, about 88% of them seen just once. V shed 0 bases and J shed 4 bases, with 9 bases lying between them. The CDR3 spans 14 residues. Germline-derived CDR1 and CDR2 are SGHRS and YFSETQ. The chain carries TRBV5-1 and TRBJ2-3; maybe TRBD1 (5 bases). This clonotype was sampled from an adult with an advanced solid tumor such as melanoma, head and neck, liver or kidney cancer. This sample comprised CD4+ or CD8+ T cells sorted from blood, obtained in a trial of the OX40 agonist ivuxolimab. The CDR3 region is CASSLAQGPDTQYF. In DNA form, the CDR3 reads TGCGCCAGCAGCTTGGCCCAGGGCCCAGATACGCAGTATTTT.